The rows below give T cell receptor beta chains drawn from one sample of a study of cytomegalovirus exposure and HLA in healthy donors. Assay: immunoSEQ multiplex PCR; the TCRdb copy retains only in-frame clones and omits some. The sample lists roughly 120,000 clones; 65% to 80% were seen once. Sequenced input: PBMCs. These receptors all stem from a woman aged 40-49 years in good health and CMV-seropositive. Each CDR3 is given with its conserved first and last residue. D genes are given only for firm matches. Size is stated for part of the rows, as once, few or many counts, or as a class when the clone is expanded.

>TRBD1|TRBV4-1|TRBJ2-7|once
CASSLGAQGATGEQYF
TGCGCCAGCAGCCTTGGGGCCCAGGGGGCGACGGGCGAGCAGTACTTC
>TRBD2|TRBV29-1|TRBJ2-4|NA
CSVDGGDIQYF
TGCAGCGTTGACGGGGGGGACATTCAGTACTTC
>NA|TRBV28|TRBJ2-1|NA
CASSFDYYNEQFF
TGTGCCAGCAGTTTTGACTATTACAATGAGCAGTTCTTC
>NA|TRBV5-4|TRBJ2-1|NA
CASSLYGESLYNEQFF
TGTGCCAGCAGCTTGTACGGGGAATCCCTTTACAATGAGCAGTTCTTC
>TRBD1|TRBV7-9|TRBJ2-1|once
CASSARTGWDEQFF
TGTGCCAGCAGCGCCCGGACAGGGTGGGATGAGCAGTTCTTC
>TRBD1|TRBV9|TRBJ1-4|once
CASSPGDRRATEKLFF
TGTGCCAGCAGCCCCGGGGACAGGCGGGCCACCGAAAAACTGTTTTTT
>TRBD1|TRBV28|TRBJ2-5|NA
CASSPSDRVETQYF
TGTGCCAGCAGTCCGTCGGACAGGGTGGAGACCCAGTACTTC
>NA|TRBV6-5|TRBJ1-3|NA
CASAATGSGNTIYF
TGTGCCAGCGCCGCGACAGGCTCTGGAAACACCATATATTTT
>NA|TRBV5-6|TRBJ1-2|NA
CASSHGPSGDYGYTF
TGTGCCAGCAGCCATGGACCCTCGGGGGACTATGGCTACACCTTC
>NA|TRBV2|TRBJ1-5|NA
CASSNLRDQPQHF
TGTGCCAGCAGCAACTTGCGCGATCAGCCCCAGCATTTT
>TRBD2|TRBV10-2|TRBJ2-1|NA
CASALSGSYSNEQFF
TGCGCCAGCGCGCTTAGCGGGAGTTACTCCAATGAGCAGTTCTTC
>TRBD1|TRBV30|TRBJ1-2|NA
CAWSSLDRWDYGYTF
TGTGCCTGGAGTTCTCTGGACAGGTGGGACTATGGCTACACCTTC
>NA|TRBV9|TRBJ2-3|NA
CASSELWDTQYF
TGTGCCAGCAGCGAACTATGGGATACGCAGTATTTT
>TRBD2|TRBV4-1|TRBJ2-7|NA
CASSQGGGRAYEQYF
TGCGCCAGCAGCCAAGGTGGCGGGAGGGCTTACGAGCAGTACTTC
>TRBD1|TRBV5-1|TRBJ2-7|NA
CASSLGDRVNSYEQYF
TGCGCCAGCAGCTTGGGGGACAGAGTGAACTCCTACGAGCAGTACTTC
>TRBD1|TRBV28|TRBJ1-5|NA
CASRGGQGARVHQPQHF
TGTGCCAGCAGGGGCGGACAGGGGGCCCGGGTTCATCAGCCCCAGCATTTT
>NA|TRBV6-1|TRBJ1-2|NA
CASSSRVSYGYTF
TGTGCCAGCAGTTCCAGGGTATCCTATGGCTACACCTTC
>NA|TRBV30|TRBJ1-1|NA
CAWTRDTEAFF
TGTGCCTGGACCAGGGACACTGAAGCTTTCTTT
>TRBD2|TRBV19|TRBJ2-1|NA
CASSIGSGPYNEQFF
TGTGCCAGTAGTATAGGTAGCGGGCCTTACAATGAGCAGTTCTTC
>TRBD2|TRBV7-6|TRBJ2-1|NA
CASSLVGTRGSNEQFF
TGTGCCAGCAGCTTAGTAGGGACTAGAGGAAGCAATGAGCAGTTCTTC
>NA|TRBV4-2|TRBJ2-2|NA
CASSQDVVTYTGELFF
TGTGCCAGCAGCCAAGATGTGGTCACTTACACCGGGGAGCTGTTTTTT
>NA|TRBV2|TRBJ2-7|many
CASPGTRTYEQYF
TGTGCCAGCCCAGGGACAAGGACCTACGAGCAGTACTTC
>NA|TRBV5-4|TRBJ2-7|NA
CASSSFTGISYEQYF
TGTGCCAGCAGCTCCTTCACAGGGATCTCCTACGAGCAGTACTTC
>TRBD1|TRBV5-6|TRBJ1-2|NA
CASSLTGARGYTF
TGTGCCAGCAGCCTTACAGGGGCGAGGGGCTACACCTTC
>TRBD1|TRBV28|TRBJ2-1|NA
CASFPKTGQQYNEQFF
TGTGCCAGCTTTCCTAAGACGGGACAGCAATACAATGAGCAGTTCTTC
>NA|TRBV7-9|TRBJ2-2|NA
CASSLPTGELFF
TGTGCCAGCAGCCTTCCCACCGGGGAGCTGTTTTTT
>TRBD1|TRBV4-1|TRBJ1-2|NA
CASSQDRTGFRYGYTF
TGCGCCAGCAGCCAAGATAGGACAGGGTTCCGCTATGGCTACACCTTC
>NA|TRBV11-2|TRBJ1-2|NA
CASSPSRTAGGYTF
TGTGCCAGCAGTCCGTCCCGGACCGCGGGTGGCTACACCTTC
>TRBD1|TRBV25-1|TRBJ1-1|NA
CASSQGARTEAFF
TGTGCCAGCAGCCAGGGGGCCAGGACTGAAGCTTTCTTT
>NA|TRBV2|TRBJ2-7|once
CASRRQSYEQYF
TGTGCCAGCAGGAGACAGTCCTACGAGCAGTACTTC
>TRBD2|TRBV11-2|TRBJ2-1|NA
CASSLLLLAGVVNEQFF
TGTGCCAGCAGCCTCTTACTCCTAGCGGGAGTGGTCAATGAGCAGTTCTTC
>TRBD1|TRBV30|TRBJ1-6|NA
CAWYPGTVNSPLHF
TGTGCCTGGTACCCCGGGACAGTTAATTCACCCCTCCACTTT
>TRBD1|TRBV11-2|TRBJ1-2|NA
CASSHPRTGRDGYTF
TGTGCCAGCAGCCATCCCCGGACAGGACGGGATGGCTACACCTTC
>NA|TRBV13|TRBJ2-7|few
CASSPLAGAGEQYF
TGTGCCAGCAGCCCCTTGGCAGGAGCGGGCGAGCAGTACTTC
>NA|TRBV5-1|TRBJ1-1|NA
CASTLEFIGTEAFF
TGCGCCAGCACCCTCGAGTTCATTGGCACTGAAGCTTTCTTT
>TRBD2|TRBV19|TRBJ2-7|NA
CASSIDPPGGKAEQYF
TGTGCCAGTAGTATAGATCCTCCGGGAGGGAAGGCCGAGCAGTACTTC
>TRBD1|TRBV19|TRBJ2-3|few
CASSPGQARTSTDTQYF
TGTGCCAGTAGCCCCGGACAGGCCCGAACTAGCACAGATACGCAGTATTTT
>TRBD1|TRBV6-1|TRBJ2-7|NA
CASTRDRGYEQYF
TGTGCCAGCACCCGGGACAGGGGTTACGAGCAGTACTTC
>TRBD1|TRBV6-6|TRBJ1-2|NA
CASRRGQGLYGYTF
TGTGCCAGCCGTCGGGGACAGGGCCTCTATGGCTACACCTTC
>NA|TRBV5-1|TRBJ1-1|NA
CASSRIGRGTEAFF
TGCGCCAGCAGTCGTATAGGCAGGGGCACTGAAGCTTTCTTT
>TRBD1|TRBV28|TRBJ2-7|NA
CASSLLGQGTSYEQYF
TGTGCCAGCAGTTTATTGGGACAGGGGACTTCCTACGAGCAGTACTTC
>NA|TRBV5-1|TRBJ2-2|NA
CASSLFGYGRPTGELFF
TGCGCCAGCAGCTTGTTTGGGTACGGGAGACCCACCGGGGAGCTGTTTTTT
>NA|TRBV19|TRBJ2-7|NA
CASSITARTNYEQYF
TGTGCCAGTAGTATAACCGCCAGGACAAACTACGAGCAGTACTTC
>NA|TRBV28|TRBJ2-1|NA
CASTTTSYNEQFF
TGTGCCAGCACGACAACCTCCTACAATGAGCAGTTCTTC
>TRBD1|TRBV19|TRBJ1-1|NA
CASFRQGGTEAFF
TGTGCCAGCTTTCGACAGGGGGGGACTGAAGCTTTCTTT
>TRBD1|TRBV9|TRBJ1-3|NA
CASSEGTGGYGNTIYF
TGTGCCAGCAGCGAGGGGACAGGGGGCTATGGAAACACCATATATTTT
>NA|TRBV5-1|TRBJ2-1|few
CASSPGLTPHYNEQFF
TGCGCCAGCAGCCCCGGACTCACCCCCCATTACAATGAGCAGTTCTTC
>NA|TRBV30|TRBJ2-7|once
CAWGNTDEQYF
TGTGCCTGGGGCAATACAGACGAGCAGTACTTC
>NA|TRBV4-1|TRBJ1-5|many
CASSQDGGLGNQPQHF
TGCGCCAGCAGCCAAGATGGCGGACTCGGCAATCAGCCCCAGCATTTT
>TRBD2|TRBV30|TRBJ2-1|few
CAWSGLAGEGSYNEQFF
TGTGCCTGGAGTGGACTAGCGGGAGAGGGGTCCTACAATGAGCAGTTCTTC
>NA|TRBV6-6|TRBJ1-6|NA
CASRGPGKNNSPLHF
TGTGCCAGCAGAGGCCCAGGCAAGAATAATTCACCCCTCCACTTT
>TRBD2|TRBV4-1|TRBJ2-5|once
CASSQAGTSGIETQYF
TGCGCCAGCAGCCAAGCCGGGACTAGCGGGATTGAGACCCAGTACTTC
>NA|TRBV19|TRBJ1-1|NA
CASSPRPDRNTEAFF
TGTGCCAGTAGTCCGAGGCCCGACCGGAACACTGAAGCTTTCTTT
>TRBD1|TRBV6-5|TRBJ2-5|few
CASRPHDRGETQYF
TGTGCCAGCAGACCCCATGACAGGGGGGAGACCCAGTACTTC
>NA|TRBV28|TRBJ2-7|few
CASSLDLSVHEQYF
TGTGCCAGCAGTTTAGACTTGTCGGTCCACGAGCAGTACTTC
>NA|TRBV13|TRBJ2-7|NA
CASSPDNSYEQYF
TGTGCCAGCAGCCCGGACAATTCCTACGAGCAGTACTTC
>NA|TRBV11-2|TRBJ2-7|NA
CASSSRLNSGYEQYF
TGTGCCAGCAGCTCCCGACTCAATTCGGGGTACGAGCAGTACTTC
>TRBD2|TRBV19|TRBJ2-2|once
CASSISGGGLTGELFF
TGTGCCAGTAGTATATCGGGGGGAGGGCTCACCGGGGAGCTGTTTTTT